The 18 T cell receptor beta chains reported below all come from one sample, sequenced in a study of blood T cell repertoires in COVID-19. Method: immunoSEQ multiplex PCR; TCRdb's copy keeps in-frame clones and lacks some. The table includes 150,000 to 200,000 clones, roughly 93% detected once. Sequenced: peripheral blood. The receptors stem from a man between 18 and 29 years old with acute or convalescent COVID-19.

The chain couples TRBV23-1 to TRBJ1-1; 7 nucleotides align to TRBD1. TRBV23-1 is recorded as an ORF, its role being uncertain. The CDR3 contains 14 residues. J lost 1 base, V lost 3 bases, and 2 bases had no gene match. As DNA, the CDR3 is TGCGCCAGCAGTCACCAGGGGGAGAACACTGAAGCTTTCTTT. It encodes CASSHQGENTEAFF.

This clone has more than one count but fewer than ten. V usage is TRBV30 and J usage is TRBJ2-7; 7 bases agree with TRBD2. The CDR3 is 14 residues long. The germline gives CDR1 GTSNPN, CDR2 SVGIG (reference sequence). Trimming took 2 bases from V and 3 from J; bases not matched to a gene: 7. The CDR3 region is CAWSTSGILYEQYF. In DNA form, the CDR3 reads TGTGCCTGGAGTACGAGCGGGATACTCTACGAGCAGTACTTC. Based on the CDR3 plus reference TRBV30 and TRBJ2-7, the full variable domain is SQTIHQWPATLVQPVGSPLSLECTVEGTSNPNLYWYRQAAGRGLQLLFYSVGIGQISSEVPQNLSASRPQDRQFILSSKKLLLSDSGFYLCAWSTSGILYEQYFGPGTRLTVT.

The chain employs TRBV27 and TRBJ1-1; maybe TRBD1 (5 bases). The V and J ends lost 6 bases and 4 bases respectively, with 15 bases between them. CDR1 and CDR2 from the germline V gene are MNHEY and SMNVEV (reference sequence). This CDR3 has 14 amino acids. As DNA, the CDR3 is TGTGCCAGCAGAGTTGTAGGGGCAATCACTGAAGCTTTCTTT. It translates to CASRVVGAITEAFF.

Here the CDR3 reads CASSLGAGTGTGELFF. DNA for the CDR3: TGTGCCAGCAGCTTAGGGGCAGGCACGGGGACCGGGGAGCTGTTTTTT. The chain combines TRBV11-2 with TRBJ2-2, with D perhaps matching TRBD2 (5 bases). The CDR3 loop spans 16 amino acids. Germline V gives CDR1 SGHAT, CDR2 FQNNGV. Trimming took 1 base from V and 5 from J, leaving 14 bases between them.

The CDR3 loop is CASSDFFSGAPSYNEQFF. The CDR3 nucleotides read TGTGCCAGCAGCGATTTTTTTAGCGGGGCACCCTCCTACAATGAGCAGTTCTTC. The chain carries TRBV7-2 and TRBJ2-1, with 8 bases that match TRBD2. This CDR3 contains 18 residues. Germline V gene sequence: CDR1 SGHTA, CDR2 FQGNSA. The V gene end was trimmed by 5 bases and the J gene end by 0 bases; junction bases not matched to a gene: 12.

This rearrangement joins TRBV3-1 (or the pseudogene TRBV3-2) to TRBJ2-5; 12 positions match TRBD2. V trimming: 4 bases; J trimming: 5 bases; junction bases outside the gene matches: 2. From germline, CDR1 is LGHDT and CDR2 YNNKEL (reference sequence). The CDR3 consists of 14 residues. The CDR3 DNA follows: TGTGCCAGCAGCCGCGGGACTAGCGGGGAGACCCAGTACTTC. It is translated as CASSRGTSGETQYF.

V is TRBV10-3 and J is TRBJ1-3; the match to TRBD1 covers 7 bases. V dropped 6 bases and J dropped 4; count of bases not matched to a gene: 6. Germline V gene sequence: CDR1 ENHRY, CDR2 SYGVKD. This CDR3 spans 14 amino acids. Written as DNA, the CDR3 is TGTGCCATCAGGGACGGACAGGCGGGAAACACCATATATTTT. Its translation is CAIRDGQAGNTIYF.

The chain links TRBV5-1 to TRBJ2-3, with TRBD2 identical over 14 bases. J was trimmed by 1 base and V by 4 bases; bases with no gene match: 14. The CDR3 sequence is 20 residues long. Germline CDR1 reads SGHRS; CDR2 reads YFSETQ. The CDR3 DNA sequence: TGCGCCAGCAGCCCGGAGGGACTAGCGGGAGTTATTTCGGGCACAGATACGCAGTATTTT. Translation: CASSPEGLAGVISGTDTQYF.

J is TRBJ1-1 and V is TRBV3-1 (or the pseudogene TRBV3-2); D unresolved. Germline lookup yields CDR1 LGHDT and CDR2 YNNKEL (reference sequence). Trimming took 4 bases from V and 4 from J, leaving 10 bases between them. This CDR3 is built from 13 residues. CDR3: CASSPRSSTEAFF. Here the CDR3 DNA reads TGTGCCAGCAGCCCAAGATCTAGCACTGAAGCTTTCTTT.

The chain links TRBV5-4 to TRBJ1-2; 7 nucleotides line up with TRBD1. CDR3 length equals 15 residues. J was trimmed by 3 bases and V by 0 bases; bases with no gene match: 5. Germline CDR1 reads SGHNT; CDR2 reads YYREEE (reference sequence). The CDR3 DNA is TGTGCCAGCAGCTTGGGACAGGGTGGGTACTATGGCTACACCTTC. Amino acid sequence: CASSLGQGGYYGYTF.

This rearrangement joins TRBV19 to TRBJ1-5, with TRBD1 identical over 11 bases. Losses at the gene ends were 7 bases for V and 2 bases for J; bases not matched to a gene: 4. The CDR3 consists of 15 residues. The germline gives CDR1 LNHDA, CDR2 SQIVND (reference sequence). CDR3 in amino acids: CASTLGQGGNQPQHF. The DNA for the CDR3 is TGTGCCAGTACTCTGGGACAGGGGGGCAATCAGCCCCAGCATTTT.

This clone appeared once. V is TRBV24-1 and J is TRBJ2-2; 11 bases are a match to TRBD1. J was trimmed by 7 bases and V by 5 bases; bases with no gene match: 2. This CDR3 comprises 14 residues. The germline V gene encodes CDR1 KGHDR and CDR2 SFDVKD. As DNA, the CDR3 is TGTGCCACCAGTGGGACAGGGGGCCACGGGGAGCTGTTTTTT. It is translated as CATSGTGGHGELFF.

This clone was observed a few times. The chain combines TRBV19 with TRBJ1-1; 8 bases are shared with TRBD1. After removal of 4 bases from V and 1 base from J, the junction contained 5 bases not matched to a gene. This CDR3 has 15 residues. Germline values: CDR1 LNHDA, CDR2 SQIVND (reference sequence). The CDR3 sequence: CASSTGGVANTEAFF. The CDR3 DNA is TGTGCCAGTAGTACAGGGGGCGTTGCGAACACTGAAGCTTTCTTT.

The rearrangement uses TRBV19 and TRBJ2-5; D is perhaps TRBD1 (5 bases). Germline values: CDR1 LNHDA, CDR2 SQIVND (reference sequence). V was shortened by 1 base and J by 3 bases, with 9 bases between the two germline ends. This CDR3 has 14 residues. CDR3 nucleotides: TGTGCCAGTAGTATAGCGGCAGGGAAAGAGACCCAGTACTTC. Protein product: CASSIAAGKETQYF.

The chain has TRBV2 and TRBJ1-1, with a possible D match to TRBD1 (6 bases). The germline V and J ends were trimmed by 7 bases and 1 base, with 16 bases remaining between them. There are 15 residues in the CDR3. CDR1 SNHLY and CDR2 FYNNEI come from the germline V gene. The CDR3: CASMRAGVPNTEAFF. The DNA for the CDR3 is TGTGCCAGCATGCGGGCAGGGGTCCCGAACACTGAAGCTTTCTTT.

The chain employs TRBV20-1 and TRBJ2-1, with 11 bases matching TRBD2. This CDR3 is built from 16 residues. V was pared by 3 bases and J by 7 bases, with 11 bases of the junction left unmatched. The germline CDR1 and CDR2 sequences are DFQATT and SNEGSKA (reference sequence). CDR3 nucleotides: TGCAGTGCTAGTATAGTTACTAGCGGGAGAGGAAATGAGCAGTTCTTC. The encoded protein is CSASIVTSGRGNEQFF.

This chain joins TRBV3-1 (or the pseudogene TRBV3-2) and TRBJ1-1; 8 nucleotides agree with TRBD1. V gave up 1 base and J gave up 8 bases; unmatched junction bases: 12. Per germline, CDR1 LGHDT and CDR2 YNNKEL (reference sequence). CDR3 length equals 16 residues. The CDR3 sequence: CASSQALDRATGEAFF. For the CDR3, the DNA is TGTGCCAGCAGCCAAGCCTTGGACAGGGCGACGGGCGAAGCTTTCTTT.

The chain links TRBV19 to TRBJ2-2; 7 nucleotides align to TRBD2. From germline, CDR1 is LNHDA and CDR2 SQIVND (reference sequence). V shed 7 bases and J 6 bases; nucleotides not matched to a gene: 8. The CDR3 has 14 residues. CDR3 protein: CASTQTSWAGELFF. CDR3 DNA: TGTGCCAGTACCCAGACTAGCTGGGCCGGGGAGCTGTTTTTT.